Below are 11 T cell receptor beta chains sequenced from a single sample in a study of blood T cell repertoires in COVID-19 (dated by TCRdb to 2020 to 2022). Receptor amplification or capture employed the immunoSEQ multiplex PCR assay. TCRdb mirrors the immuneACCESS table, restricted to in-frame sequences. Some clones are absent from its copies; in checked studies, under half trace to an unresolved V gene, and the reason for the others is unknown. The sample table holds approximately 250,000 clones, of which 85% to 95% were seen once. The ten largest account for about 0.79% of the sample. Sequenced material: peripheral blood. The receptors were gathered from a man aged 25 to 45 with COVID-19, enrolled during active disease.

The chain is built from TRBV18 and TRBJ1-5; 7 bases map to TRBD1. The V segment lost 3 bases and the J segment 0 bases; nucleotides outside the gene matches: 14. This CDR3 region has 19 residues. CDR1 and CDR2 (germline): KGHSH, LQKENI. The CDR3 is CASSPSSGTATYSNQPQHF. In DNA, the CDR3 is TGTGCCAGCTCACCGTCTTCCGGGACAGCTACTTATAGCAATCAGCCCCAGCATTTT.

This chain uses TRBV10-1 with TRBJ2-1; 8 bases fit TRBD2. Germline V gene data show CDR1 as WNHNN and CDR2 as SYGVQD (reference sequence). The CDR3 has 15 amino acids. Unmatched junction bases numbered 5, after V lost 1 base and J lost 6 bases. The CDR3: CASSEFRGGLNEQFF. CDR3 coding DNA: TGCGCCAGCAGTGAGTTTCGGGGGGGCCTCAATGAGCAGTTCTTC.

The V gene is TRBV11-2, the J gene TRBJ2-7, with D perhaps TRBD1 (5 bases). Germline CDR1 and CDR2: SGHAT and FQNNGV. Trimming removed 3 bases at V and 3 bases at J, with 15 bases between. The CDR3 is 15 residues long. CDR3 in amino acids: CASSFAGRDLYEQYF. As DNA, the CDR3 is TGTGCCAGCAGCTTCGCAGGCAGGGATCTCTACGAGCAGTACTTC.

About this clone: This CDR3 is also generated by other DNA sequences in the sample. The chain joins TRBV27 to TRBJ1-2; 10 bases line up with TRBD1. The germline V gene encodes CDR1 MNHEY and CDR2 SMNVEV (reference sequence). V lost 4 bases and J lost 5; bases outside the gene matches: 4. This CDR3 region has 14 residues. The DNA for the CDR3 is TGTGCCAGCAGTTCGAGGACAGGGGGTTATGGCTACACCTTC. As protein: CASSSRTGGYGYTF.

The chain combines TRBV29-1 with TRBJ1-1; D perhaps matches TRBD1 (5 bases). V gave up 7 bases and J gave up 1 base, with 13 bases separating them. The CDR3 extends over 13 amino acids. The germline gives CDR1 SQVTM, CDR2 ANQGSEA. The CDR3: CSGWGRANTEAFF. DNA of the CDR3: TGCAGCGGGTGGGGCAGGGCGAACACTGAAGCTTTCTTT. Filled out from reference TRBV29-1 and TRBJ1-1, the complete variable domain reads SAVISQKPSRDICQRGTSLTIQCQVDSQVTMMFWYRQQPGQSLTLIATANQGSEATYESGFVIDKFPISRPNLTFSTLTVSNMSPEDSSIYLCSGWGRANTEAFFGQGTRLTVV.

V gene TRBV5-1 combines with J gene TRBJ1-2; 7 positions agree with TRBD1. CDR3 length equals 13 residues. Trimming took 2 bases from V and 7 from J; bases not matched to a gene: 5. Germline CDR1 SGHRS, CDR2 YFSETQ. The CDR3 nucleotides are TGCGCCAGCAGCTTAGGCAGGGGGTCTGGCTACACCTTC. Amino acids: CASSLGRGSGYTF.

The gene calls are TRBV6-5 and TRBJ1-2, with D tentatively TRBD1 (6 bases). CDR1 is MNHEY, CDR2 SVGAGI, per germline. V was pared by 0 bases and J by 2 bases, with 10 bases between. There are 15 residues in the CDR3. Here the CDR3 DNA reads TGTGCCAGCAGTTACTCTCCCAGGGGAAACTATGGCTACACCTTC. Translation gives CASSYSPRGNYGYTF.

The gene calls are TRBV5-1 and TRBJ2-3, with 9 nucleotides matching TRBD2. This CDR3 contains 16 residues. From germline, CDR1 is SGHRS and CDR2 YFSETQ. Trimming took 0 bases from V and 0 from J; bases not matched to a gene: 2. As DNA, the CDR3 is TGCGCCAGCAGCTTGGGTAGCGGGAGAAGCACAGATACGCAGTATTTT. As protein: CASSLGSGRSTDTQYF.

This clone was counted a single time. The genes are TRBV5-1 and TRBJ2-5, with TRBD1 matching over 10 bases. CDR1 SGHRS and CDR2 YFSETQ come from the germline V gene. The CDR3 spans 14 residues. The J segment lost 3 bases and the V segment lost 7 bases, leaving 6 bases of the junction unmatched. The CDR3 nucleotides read TGCGCCAGCGGATCGACAGGGGGCGAAGAGACCCAGTACTTC. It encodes CASGSTGGEETQYF. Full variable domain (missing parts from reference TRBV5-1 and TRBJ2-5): KAGVTQTPRYLIKTRGQQVTLSCSPISGHRSVSWYQQTPGQGLQFLFEYFSETQRNKGNFPGRFSGRQFSNSRSEMNVSTLELGDSALYLCASGSTGGEETQYFGPGTRLLVL.

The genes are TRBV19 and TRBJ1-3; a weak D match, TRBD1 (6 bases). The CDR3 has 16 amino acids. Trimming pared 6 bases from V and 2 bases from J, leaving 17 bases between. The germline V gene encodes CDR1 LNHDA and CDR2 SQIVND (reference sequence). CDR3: CASSLLGAFAGNTIYF. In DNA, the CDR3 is TGTGCCAGTAGCTTACTGGGGGCGTTCGCTGGAAACACCATATATTTT.

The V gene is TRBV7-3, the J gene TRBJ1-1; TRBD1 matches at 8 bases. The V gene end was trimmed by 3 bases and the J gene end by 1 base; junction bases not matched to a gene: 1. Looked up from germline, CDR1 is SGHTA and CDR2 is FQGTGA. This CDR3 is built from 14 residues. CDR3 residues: CASSLGQANTEAFF. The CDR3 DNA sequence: TGTGCCAGCAGCTTGGGACAGGCGAACACTGAAGCTTTCTTT.